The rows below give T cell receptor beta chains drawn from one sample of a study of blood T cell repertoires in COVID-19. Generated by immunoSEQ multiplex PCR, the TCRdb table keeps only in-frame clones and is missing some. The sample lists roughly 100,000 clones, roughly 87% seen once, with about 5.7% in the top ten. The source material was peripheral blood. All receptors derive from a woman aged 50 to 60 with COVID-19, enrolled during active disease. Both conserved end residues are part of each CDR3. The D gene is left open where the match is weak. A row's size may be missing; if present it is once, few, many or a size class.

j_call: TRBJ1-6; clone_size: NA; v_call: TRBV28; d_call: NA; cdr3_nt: TGTGCCAGCAGTTACCAGGGACTTGTAAGAGGCTATAATTCACCCCTCCACTTT; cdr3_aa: CASSYQGLVRGYNSPLHF
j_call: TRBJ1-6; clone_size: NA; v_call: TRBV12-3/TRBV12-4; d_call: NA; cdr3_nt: TGTGCCAGCGGAGCAAACTATAATTCACCCCTCCACTTT; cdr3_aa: CASGANYNSPLHF
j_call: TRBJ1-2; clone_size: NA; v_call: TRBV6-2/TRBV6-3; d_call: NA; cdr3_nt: TGTGCCAGCAGTTATGGAGGGGCCTTGGGCTACACCTTC; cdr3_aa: CASSYGGALGYTF
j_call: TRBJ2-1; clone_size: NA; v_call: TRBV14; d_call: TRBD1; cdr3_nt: TGTGCCAGCAGCCAAGTGGGGACAGGGTACAATGAGCAGTTCTTC; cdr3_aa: CASSQVGTGYNEQFF
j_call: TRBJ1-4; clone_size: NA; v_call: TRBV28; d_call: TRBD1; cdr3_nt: TGTGCCAGCAGTTTAGTACAGGGGAATGAAAAACTGTTTTTT; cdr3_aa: CASSLVQGNEKLFF
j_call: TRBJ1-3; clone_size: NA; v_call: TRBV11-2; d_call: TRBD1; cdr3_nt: TGTGCCAGCAGCTTAAAACTAGGGACAGGGGCTGGAAACACCATATATTTT; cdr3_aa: CASSLKLGTGAGNTIYF
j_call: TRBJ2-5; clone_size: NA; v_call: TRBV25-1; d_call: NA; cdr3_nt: TGTGCCAGCAGTGCCCAGGGAAAAGAGACCCAGTACTTC; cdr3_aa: CASSAQGKETQYF
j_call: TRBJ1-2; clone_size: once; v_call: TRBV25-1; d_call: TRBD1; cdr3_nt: TGTGCCAGCAGTGAGGGACAGGGTAGGAAGATCGATGGCTACACCTTC; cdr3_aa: CASSEGQGRKIDGYTF
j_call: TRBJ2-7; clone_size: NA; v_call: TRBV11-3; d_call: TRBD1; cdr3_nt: TGTGCCAGCAGCTTAGAGTGGATTGCCAGGGACAGCTCCTACGAGCAGTACTTC; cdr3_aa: CASSLEWIARDSSYEQYF
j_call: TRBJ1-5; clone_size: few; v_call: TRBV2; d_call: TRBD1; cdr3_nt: TGTGCCACTAGTACCGGGACAGGGCGTTATCAGCCCCAGCATTTT; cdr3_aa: CATSTGTGRYQPQHF
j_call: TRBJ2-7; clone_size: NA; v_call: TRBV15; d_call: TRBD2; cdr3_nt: TGTGCCACCAGCAGATACAGCGGGGGGGCCTACGAGCAGTACTTC; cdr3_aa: CATSRYSGGAYEQYF
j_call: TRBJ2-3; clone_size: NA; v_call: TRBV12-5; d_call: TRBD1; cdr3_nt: TGTGCTAGTGGCAAGGGACAGTCTAACACAGATACGCAGTATTTT; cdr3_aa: CASGKGQSNTDTQYF
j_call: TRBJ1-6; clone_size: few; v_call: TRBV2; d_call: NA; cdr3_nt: TGTGCCAGCAGTGAAGCTCTTACAGTCCTCCACTTT; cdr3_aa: CASSEALTVLHF
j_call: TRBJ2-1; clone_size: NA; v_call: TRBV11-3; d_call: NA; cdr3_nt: TGTGCCAGCAGCCCAGACAGCGCTAGACCCGAAAGCTCCTACAATGAGCAGTTCTTC; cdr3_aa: CASSPDSARPESSYNEQFF
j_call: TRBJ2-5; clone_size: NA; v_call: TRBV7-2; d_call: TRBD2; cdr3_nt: TGTGCCAGCAGCTATAGCGGGGGTGCGGAGACCCAGTACTTC; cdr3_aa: CASSYSGGAETQYF
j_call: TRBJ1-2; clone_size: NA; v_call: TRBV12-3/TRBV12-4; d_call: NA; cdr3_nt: TGTGCCAGCAGTTTTCGTGAACGGTATGGCTACACCTTC; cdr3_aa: CASSFRERYGYTF
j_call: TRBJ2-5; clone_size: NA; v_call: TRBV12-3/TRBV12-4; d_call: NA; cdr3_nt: TGTGCCAGCAGTCCGGACAGCGACGAGACCCAGTACTTC; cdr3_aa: CASSPDSDETQYF
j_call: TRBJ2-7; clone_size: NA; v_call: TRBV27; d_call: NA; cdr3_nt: TGTGCCAGCAGTTTATCAACGACAGTATCTTCCCACGAGCAGTACTTC; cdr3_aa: CASSLSTTVSSHEQYF
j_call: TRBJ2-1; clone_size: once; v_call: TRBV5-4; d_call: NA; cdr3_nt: TGTGCCAGCAGCTTGGGGCAGACTTACAATGAGCAGTTCTTC; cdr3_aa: CASSLGQTYNEQFF
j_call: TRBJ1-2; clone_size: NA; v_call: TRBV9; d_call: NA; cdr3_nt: TGTGCCAGCAGCGTAGATCCGGGCTATGGCTACACCTTC; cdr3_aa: CASSVDPGYGYTF
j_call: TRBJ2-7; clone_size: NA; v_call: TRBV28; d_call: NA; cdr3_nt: TGTGCCAGCAGTTCCCCAGCGGGTTACGAGCAGTACTTC; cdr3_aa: CASSSPAGYEQYF
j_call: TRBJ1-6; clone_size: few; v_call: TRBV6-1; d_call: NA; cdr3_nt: TGTGCCAGCAGTGAAGCAGGGGTTTTCCAGGGGAATTCACCCCTCCACTTT; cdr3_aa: CASSEAGVFQGNSPLHF
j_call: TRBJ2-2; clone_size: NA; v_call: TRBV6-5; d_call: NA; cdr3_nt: TGTGCCAGCAGTCCTATGTGGGGAGGAACCGGGGAGCTGTTTTTT; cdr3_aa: CASSPMWGGTGELFF
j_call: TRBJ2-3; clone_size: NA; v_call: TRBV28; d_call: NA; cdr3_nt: TGTGCCAGCACTAACACAGATACGCAGTATTTT; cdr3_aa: CASTNTDTQYF
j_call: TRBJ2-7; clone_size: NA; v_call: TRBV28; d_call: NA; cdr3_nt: TGTGCCAGCAGTTCCCAGTTCCCAACCTACGAGCAGTACTTC; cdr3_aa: CASSSQFPTYEQYF
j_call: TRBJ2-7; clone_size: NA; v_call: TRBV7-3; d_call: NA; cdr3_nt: TGTGCCAGCAGCGAGGGACTCCTGAGCTCCTACGAGCAGTACTTC; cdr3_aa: CASSEGLLSSYEQYF
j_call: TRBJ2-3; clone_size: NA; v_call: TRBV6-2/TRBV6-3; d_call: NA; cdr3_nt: TGTGCCAGCAGTTACCCGGCGGGGGCGGGAGATACGCAGTATTTT; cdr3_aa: CASSYPAGAGDTQYF
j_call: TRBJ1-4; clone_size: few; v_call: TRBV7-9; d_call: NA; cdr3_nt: TGTGCCAGCAGCCCCTCGGGTGGGGCGAATGAAAAACTGTTTTTT; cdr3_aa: CASSPSGGANEKLFF
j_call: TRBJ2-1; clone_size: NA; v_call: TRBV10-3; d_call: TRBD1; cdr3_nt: TGTGCCATCAGTGAAGTAACAGGGGGAGGCGGCTATGAGCAGTTCTTC; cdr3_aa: CAISEVTGGGGYEQFF
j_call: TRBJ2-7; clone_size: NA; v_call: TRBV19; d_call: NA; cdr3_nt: TGTGCCAGTAGACAAGCGGACCGCTACGAGCAGTACTTC; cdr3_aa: CASRQADRYEQYF
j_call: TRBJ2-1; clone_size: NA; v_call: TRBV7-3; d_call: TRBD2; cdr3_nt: TGTGCCAGCAGCTTAGGTGGTAGTCTAGCGGGGAGGAATGAGCAGTTCTTC; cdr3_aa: CASSLGGSLAGRNEQFF
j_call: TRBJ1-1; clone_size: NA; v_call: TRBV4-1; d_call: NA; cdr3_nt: TGCGCCAGCAGCCAACCGACACGGAACACTGAAGCTTTCTTT; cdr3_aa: CASSQPTRNTEAFF
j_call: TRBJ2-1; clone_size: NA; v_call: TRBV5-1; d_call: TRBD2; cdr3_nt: TGCGCCAGCAGCTTAGCGGGGGGACAAAACAATGAGCAGTTCTTC; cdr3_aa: CASSLAGGQNNEQFF
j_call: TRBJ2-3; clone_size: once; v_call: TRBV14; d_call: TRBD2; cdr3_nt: TGTGCCAGCAGCCCCGCGGGGGGCCGCACAGATACGCAGTATTTT; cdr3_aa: CASSPAGGRTDTQYF
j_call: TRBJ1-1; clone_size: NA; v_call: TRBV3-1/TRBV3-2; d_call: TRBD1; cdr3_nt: TGTGCCAGCAGCCCGACCGGGACAGGGGGATCTGAAGCTTTCTTT; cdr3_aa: CASSPTGTGGSEAFF
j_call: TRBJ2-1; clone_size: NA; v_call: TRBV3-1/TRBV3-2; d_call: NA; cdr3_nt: TGTGCCAGCAGCCGGCAGGGCGAGCAGTTCTTC; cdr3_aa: CASSRQGEQFF
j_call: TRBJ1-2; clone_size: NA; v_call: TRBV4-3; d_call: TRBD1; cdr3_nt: TGCGCCAGCAGCCAAGATGATCGAGGACAGGGGAATTATGGCTACACCTTC; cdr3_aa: CASSQDDRGQGNYGYTF
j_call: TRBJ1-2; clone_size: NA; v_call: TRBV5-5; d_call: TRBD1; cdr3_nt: TGTGCCAGCAGGGGAGGGACAGGGCACTATGGCTACACCTTC; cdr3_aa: CASRGGTGHYGYTF
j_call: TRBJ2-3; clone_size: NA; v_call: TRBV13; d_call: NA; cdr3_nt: TGTGCCAGCAGCTTAACACAGGGTCACACAGATACGCAGTATTTT; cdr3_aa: CASSLTQGHTDTQYF
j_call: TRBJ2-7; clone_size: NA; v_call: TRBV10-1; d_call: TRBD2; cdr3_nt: TGCGCCAGCAGTGATGTCCTAGCGGGGGGGCCCCACGAGCAGTACTTC; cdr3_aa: CASSDVLAGGPHEQYF
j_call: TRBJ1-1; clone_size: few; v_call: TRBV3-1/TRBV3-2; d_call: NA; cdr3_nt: TGTGCCAGCAGCCAAGGCATTTACTCTGAAGCTTTCTTT; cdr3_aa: CASSQGIYSEAFF
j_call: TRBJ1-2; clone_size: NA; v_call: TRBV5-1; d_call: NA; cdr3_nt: TGCGCCAGCAGCTTGGACGGGGGAGTCGCTGGCTACACCTTC; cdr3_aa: CASSLDGGVAGYTF
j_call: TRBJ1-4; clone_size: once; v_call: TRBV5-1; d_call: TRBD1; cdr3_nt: TGCGCCAGCAGCTTGGCGGACAGGGATGGAAAACTGTTTTTT; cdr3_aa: CASSLADRDGKLFF
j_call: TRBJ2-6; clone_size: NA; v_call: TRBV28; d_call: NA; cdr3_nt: TGTGCCAGCAGCACCCATACCAACGGCAACGTCCTGACTTTC; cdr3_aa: CASSTHTNGNVLTF
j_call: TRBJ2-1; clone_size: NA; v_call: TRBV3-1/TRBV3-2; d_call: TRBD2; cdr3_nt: TGTGCCAGCACATCCACCGGGACTAACCATGAGCAGTTCTTC; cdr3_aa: CASTSTGTNHEQFF
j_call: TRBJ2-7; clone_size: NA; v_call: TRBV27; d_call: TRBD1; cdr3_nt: TGTGCCAGCAGGACAGGGGATACCTACGAGCAGTACTTC; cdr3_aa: CASRTGDTYEQYF
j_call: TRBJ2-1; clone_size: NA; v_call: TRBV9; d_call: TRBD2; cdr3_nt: TGTGCCAGCAGCGCGGCTACCAGGACTAGCGGGGGCTCCTACAATGAGCAGTTCTTC; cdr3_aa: CASSAATRTSGGSYNEQFF
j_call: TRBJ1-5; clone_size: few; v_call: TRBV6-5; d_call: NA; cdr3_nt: TGTGCCAGCTCGGGGGATTATGGCAATCAGCCCCAGCATTTT; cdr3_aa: CASSGDYGNQPQHF
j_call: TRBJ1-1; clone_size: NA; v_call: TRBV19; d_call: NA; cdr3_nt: TGTGCCAGTAGTTCTCCGAACATGAACACTGAAGCTTTCTTT; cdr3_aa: CASSSPNMNTEAFF
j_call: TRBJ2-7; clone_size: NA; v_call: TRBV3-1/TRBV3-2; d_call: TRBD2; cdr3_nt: TGTGCCAGCAGCCAAAGTGAGTTAGCGGGGCTACGGGAGCAGTACTTC; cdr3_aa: CASSQSELAGLREQYF
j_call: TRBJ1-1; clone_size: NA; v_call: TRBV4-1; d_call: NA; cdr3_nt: TGCGCCAGCAGCCAAGATCCCGGGAGAATGAACACTGAAGCTTTCTTT; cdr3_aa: CASSQDPGRMNTEAFF
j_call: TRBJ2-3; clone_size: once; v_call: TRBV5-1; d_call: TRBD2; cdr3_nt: TGCGCCAGCAGCCAGTGGGGGGGAACAGATACGCAGTATTTT; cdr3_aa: CASSQWGGTDTQYF
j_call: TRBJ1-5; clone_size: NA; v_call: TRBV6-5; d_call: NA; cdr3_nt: TGTGCCAGCAGTTCCTCGACAGGTAGCAATCAGCCCCAGCATTTT; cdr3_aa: CASSSSTGSNQPQHF
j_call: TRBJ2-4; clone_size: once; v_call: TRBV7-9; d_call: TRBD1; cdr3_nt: TGTGCCAGCAGCTTAGTGGACAGGGCCTTCAACATTCAGTACTTC; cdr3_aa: CASSLVDRAFNIQYF
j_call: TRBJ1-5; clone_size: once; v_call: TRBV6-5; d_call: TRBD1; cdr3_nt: TGTGCCAGCACGGACAGGGTTGTCAATCAGCCCCAGCATTTT; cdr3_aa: CASTDRVVNQPQHF